The sequence of this T cell receptor beta chain was determined in a study of shared clonotypes between healthy human individuals. CD45RO-negative, CCR7-selected cells formed the naive CD8 fraction, which excluded terminally differentiated effector memory CD45RA+ cells. HIV-negative, healthy adults without recent acute infections or vaccinations were the donors. Every donor was a Caucasian adult from Nashville, Tennessee. Investigators spread the genomic DNA of each subset evenly over several immunoSEQ plates. This table comes from immunoSEQ multiplex PCR, and its TCRdb copy is limited to in-frame clones, with some not included. Of under 2,000,000 clones detected, approximately 94% appear once; the ten largest clones hold less than 1.5%. Trimming shortened V by 0 bases and J by 0 bases, and 18 bases separated the two germline ends. Germline V gives CDR1 MNHNS, CDR2 SASEGT. CDR3 length: 18 residues.

The J gene is TRBJ2-7, the V gene TRBV6-1; D remains ambiguous. The sample comprised naive CD8+ T cells sorted from blood. This TCR was recovered from a man between 18 and 29 years old in good health. The DNA for the CDR3 is TGTGCCAGCAGTGAAGCGACGGAAGTAGGTTGGTTCTCCTACGAGCAGTACTTC. Amino acid sequence: CASSEATEVGWFSYEQYF.